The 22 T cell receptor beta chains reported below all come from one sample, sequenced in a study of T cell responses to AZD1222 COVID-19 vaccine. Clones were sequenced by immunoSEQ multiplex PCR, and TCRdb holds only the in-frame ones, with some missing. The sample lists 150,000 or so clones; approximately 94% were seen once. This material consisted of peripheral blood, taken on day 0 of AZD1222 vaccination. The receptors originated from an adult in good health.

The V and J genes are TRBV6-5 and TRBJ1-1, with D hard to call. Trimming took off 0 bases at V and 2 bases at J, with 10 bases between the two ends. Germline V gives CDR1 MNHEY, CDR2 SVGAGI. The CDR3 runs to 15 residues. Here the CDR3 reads CASSYSTKGNTEAFF. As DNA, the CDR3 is TGTGCCAGCAGTTACTCTACGAAAGGCAACACTGAAGCTTTCTTT.

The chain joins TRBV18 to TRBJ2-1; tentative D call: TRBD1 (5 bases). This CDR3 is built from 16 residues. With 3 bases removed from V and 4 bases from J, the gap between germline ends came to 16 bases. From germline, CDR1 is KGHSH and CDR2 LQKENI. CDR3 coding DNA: TGTGCCAGCTCACCCTCCCTCGGGCAGGGATACAATGAGCAGTTCTTC. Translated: CASSPSLGQGYNEQFF.

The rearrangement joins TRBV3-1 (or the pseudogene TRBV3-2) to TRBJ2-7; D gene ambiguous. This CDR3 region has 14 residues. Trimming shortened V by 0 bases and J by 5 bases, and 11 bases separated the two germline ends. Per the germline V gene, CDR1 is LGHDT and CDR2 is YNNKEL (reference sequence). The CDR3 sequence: CASSQDGYVHEQYF. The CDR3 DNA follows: TGTGCCAGCAGCCAAGATGGCTACGTCCACGAGCAGTACTTC.

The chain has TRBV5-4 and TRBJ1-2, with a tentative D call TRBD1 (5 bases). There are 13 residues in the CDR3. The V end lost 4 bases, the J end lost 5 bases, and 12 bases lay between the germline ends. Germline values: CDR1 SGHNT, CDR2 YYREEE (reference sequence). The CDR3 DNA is TGTGCCAGCAGCCCGGGACGGTTATATGGCTACACCTTC. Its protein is CASSPGRLYGYTF.

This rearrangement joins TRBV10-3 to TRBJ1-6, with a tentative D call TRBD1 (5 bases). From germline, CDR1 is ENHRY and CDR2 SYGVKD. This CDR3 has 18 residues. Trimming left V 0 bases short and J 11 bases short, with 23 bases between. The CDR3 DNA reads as TGTGCCATCAGTGAGTCGGGTGCTGGGGGACGGGGAGGGACACCCCTCCACTTT. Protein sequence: CAISESGAGGRGGTPLHF.

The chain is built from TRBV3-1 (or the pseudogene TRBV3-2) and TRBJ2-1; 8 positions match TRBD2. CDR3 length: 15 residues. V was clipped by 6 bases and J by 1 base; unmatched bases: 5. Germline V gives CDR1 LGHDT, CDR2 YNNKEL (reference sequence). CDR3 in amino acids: CASRVSGGSYNEQFF. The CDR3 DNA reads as TGTGCCAGCAGAGTAAGCGGGGGTTCCTACAATGAGCAGTTCTTC.

The CDR3 loop is CASSPQGAPRGTEAFF. The CDR3 DNA reads as TGCGCCAGCAGCCCCCAGGGGGCGCCGAGGGGCACTGAAGCTTTCTTT. V and J are TRBV5-1 and TRBJ1-1; 8 positions match TRBD1. This CDR3 region has 16 residues. The trim removed 4 bases at V and 4 bases at J, leaving 12 bases unmatched. Germline lookup yields CDR1 SGHRS and CDR2 YFSETQ. Full variable domain (missing parts from reference TRBV5-1 and TRBJ1-1): KAGVTQTPRYLIKTRGQQVTLSCSPISGHRSVSWYQQTPGQGLQFLFEYFSETQRNKGNFPGRFSGRQFSNSRSEMNVSTLELGDSALYLCASSPQGAPRGTEAFFGQGTRLTVV.

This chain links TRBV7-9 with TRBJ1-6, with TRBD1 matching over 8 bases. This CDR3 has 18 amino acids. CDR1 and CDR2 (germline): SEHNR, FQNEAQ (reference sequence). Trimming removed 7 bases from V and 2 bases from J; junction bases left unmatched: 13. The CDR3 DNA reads TGTGCCAGCACCCGGCTCCAGGGGGCGCGTACCTATAATTCACCCCTCCACTTT. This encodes CASTRLQGARTYNSPLHF.

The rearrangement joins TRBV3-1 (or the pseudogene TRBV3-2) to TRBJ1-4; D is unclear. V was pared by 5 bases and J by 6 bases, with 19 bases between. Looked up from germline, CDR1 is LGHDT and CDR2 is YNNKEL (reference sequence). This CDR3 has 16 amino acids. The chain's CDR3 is CASSSIQTTRYEKLFF. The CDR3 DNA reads TGTGCCAGCAGCTCAATCCAGACTACAAGATATGAAAAACTGTTTTTT.

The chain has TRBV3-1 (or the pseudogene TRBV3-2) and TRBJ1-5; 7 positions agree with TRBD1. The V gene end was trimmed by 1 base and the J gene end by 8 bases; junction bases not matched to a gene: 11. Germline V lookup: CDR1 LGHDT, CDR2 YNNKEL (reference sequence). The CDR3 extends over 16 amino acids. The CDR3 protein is CASSQGVDRVGEPQHF. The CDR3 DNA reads TGTGCCAGCAGCCAAGGGGTCGACAGGGTCGGGGAGCCCCAGCATTTT.

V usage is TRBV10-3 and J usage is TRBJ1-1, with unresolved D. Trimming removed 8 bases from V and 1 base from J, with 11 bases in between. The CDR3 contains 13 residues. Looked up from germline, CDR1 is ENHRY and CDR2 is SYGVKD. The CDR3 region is CAISVARNTEAFF. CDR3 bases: TGTGCCATCTCTGTCGCGAGGAACACTGAAGCTTTCTTT.

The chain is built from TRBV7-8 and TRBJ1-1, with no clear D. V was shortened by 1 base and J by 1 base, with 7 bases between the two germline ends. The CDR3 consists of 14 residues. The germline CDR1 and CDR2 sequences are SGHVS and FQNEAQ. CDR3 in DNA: TGTGCCAGCAGCTTAGTTTTTCGGAACACTGAAGCTTTCTTT. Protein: CASSLVFRNTEAFF.

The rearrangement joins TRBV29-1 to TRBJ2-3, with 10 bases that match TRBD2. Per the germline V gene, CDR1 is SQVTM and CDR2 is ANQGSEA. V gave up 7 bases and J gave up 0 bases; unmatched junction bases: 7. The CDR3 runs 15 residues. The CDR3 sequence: CSAQRLAGSTDTQYF. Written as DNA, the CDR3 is TGCAGCGCCCAGAGACTAGCGGGTAGCACAGATACGCAGTATTTT.

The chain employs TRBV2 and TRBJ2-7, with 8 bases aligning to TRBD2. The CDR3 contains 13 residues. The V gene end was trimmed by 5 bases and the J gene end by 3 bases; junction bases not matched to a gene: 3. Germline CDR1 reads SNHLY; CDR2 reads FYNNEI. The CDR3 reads CASSTGGLYEQYF. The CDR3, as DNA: TGTGCCAGCAGTACGGGGGGGCTCTACGAGCAGTACTTC.

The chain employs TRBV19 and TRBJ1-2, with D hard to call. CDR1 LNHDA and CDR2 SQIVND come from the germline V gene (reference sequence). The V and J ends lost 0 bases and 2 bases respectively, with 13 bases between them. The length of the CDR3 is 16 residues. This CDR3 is CASSIEGVSSNYGYTF. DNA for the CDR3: TGTGCCAGTAGTATAGAAGGCGTTTCCAGCAACTATGGCTACACCTTC.

The CDR3 bases are TGTGCCAGCAGCCCTCAAAATTGGGAGCTGTTTTTT. It yields the protein CASSPQNWELFF. The rearrangement uses TRBV4-2 and TRBJ2-2, with D unclear. CDR3 length equals 12 residues. V dropped 4 bases and J dropped 9 bases, with 9 bases sitting between them. Germline V gene sequence: CDR1 LGHNA, CDR2 YNFKEQ.

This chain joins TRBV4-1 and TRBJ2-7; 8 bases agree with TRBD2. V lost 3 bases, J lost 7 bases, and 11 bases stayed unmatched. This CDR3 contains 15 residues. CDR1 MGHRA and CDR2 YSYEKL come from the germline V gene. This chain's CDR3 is CASSQGPGGPGEQYF. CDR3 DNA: TGCGCCAGCAGCCAGGGACCGGGGGGGCCTGGGGAGCAGTACTTC.

Here the CDR3 DNA reads TGTGCCAGCAGCTTTACAGCGGACCGCTACGAGCAGTACTTC. It is translated as CASSFTADRYEQYF. V is TRBV7-2 and J is TRBJ2-7, with TRBD2 as a possible D gene (5 bases). V lost 3 bases to trimming and J lost 3 bases, with 12 bases between them. CDR3 length: 14 amino acids. Germline lookup yields CDR1 SGHTA and CDR2 FQGNSA.

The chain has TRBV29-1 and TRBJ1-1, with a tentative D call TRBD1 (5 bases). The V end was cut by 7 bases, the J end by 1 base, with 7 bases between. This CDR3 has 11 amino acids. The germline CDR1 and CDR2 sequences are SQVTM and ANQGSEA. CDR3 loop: CSGGENTEAFF. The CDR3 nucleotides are TGCAGCGGGGGGGAGAACACTGAAGCTTTCTTT. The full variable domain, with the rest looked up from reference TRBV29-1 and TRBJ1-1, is SAVISQKPSRDICQRGTSLTIQCQVDSQVTMMFWYRQQPGQSLTLIATANQGSEATYESGFVIDKFPISRPNLTFSTLTVSNMSPEDSSIYLCSGGENTEAFFGQGTRLTVV.

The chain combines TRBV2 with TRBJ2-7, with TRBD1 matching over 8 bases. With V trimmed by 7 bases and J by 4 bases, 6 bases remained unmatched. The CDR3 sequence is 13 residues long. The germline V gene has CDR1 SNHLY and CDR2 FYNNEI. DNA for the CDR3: TGTGCCAGCATTAGGACAGGGCCTTACGAGCAGTACTTC. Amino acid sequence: CASIRTGPYEQYF.

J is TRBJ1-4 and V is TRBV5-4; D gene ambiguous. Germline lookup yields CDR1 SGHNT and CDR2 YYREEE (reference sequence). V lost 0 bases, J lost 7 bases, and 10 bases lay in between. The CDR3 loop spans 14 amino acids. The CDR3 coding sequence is TGTGCCAGCAGCTTGGAGGCAGTACCTGAAAAACTGTTTTTT. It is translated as CASSLEAVPEKLFF.

The CDR3 DNA is TGTGCCACCAGCAGCCCCAGGGGGAACTACAATGAGCAGTTCTTC. Its translation is CATSSPRGNYNEQFF. The gene calls are TRBV15 and TRBJ2-1; TRBD1 aligns across 7 bases. The V and J ends lost 3 bases and 3 bases, in that order; junction bases with no gene match: 5. The CDR3 has 15 amino acids. Germline V gene sequence: CDR1 LNHNV, CDR2 YYDKDF (reference sequence). The entire variable domain, with the rest obtained from reference TRBV15 and TRBJ2-1, is as follows: DAMVIQNPRYQVTQFGKPVTLSCSQTLNHNVMYWYQQKSSQAPKLLFHYYDKDFNNEADTPDNFQSRRPNTSFCFLDIRSPGLGDTAMYLCATSSPRGNYNEQFFGPGTRLTVL.